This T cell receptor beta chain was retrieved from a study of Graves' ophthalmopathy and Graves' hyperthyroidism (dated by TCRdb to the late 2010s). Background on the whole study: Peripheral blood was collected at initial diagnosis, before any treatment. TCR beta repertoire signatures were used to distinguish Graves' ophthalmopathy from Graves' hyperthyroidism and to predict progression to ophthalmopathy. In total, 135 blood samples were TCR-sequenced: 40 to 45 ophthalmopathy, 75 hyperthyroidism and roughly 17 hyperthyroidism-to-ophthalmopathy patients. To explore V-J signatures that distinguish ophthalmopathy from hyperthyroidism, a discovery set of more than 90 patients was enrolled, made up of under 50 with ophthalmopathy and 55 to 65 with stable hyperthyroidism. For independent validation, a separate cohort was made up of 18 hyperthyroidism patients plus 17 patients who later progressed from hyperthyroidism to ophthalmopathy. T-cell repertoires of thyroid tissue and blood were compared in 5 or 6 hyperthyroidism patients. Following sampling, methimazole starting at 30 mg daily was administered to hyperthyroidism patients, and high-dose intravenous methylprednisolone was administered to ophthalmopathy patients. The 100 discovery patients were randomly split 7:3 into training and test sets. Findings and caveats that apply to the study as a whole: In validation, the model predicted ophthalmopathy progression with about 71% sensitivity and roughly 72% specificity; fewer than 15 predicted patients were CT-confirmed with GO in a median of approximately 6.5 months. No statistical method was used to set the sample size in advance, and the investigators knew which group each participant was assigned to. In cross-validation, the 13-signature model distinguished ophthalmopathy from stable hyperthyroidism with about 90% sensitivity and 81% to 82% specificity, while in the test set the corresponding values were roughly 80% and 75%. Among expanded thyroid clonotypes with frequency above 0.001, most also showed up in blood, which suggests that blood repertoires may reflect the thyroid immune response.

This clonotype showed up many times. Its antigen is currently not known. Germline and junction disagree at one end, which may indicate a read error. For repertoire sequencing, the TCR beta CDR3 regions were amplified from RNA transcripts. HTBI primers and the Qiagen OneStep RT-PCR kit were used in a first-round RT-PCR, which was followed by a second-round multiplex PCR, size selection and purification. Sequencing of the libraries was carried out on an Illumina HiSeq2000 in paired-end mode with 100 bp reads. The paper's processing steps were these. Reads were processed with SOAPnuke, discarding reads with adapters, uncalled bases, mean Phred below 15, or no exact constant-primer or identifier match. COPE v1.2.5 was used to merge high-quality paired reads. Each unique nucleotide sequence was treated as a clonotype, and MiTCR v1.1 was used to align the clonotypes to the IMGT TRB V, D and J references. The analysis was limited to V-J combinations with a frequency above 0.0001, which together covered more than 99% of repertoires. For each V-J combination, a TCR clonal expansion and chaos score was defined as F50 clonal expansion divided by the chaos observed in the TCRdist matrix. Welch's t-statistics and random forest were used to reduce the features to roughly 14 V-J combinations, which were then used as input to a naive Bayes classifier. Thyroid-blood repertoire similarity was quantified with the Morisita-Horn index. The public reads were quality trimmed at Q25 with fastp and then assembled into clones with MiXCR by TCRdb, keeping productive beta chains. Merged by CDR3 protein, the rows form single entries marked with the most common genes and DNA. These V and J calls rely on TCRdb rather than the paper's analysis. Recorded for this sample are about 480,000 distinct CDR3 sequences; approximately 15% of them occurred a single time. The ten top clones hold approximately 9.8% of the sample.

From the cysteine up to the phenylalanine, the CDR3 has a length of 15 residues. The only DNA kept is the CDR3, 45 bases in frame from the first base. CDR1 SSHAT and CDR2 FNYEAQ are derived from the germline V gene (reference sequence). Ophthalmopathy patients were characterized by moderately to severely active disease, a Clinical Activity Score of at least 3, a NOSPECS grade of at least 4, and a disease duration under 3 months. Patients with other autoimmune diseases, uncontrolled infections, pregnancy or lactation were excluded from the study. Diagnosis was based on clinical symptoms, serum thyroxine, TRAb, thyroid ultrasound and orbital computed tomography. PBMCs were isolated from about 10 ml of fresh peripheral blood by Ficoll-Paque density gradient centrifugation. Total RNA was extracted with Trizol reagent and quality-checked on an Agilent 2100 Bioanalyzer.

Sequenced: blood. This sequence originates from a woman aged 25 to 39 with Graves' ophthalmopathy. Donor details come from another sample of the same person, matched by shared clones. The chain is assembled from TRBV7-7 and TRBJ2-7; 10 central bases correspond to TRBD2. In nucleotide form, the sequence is TGTGCTAGCAGCAAGGGAAGCGGGGGGGGCGGCGAGCAGTACTTC. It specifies CASSKGSGGGGEQYF.